Listed here are 21 T cell receptor beta chains from one sample, sequenced in a study of glioma-infiltrating T cells. The iRepertoire nested amplicon-rescue multiplex PCR amplified TCR alpha and beta CDR3s from RNA. One entry per CDR3 protein results from TCRdb running MiXCR on the multiplex PCR reads. The sample includes about 140,000 distinct CDR3 sequences, about two fifths seen only once; the top ten take around 20%. Input material: glioma tissue, nonneoplastic brain tissue, or PBMCs (not recorded which). Every receptor here comes from a human donor with low-grade glioma or glioblastoma, undergoing nonglioma brain surgery, or in good health (not recorded which).

V usage is TRBV20-1 and J usage is TRBJ1-1; the D is unclear. The V gene's germline CDR1 is DFQATT and CDR2 SNEGSKA (reference sequence). The length of the CDR3 is 14 residues. Deletions cut 6 bases from V and 5 bases from J, with 19 bases between. The CDR3 sequence is CSALPTRTDTEAFF. CDR3 DNA sequence: TGCAGTGCCCTACCGACCCGGACGGATACTGAAGCTTTCTTT.

The sample holds a few counts of this clonotype. The chain combines TRBV15 with TRBJ1-2; D is ambiguous. The CDR3 has 14 residues. Germline lookup yields CDR1 LNHNV and CDR2 YYDKDF (reference sequence). V lost 0 bases, J lost 4 bases, and 9 bases lay in between. CDR3 sequence reads: CATSRDLEIYGYTF. CDR3 DNA: TGTGCCACCAGCAGAGATCTCGAGATCTATGGCTACACCTTC.

About this clonotype itself: The final CDR3 position lacks the conserved phenylalanine or tryptophan, pointing to a likely read error. This chain links TRBV6-5 with TRBJ2-1, with TRBD2 matching over 8 bases. The CDR3 covers 16 residues. Germline V gene lookup returns CDR1 MNHEY and CDR2 SVGAGI. With V trimmed by 4 bases and J by 8 bases, 13 bases remained unmatched. CDR3 in amino acids: CASSFPRTAGDHEQFL. In nucleotides, the CDR3 is TGTGCCAGCAGTTTCCCCCGGACAGCGGGAGATCATGAGCAGTTCTTA.

The V call is TRBV6-2 or TRBV6-3, the J call TRBJ2-1; D remains ambiguous. The CDR3 totals 16 residues. Germline CDR1 reads MNHEY; CDR2 reads SVGEGT. V was cut by 5 bases and J by 2 bases, with 16 bases left in between. CDR3 residues: CASSHDERFAYNEQFF. For the CDR3, the DNA is TGTGCCAGCAGTCACGATGAGAGGTTCGCCTACAATGAGCAGTTCTTC.

The chain links TRBV4-1 to TRBJ1-1; 12 bases align to TRBD1. V lost 4 bases and J lost 1; bases outside the gene matches: 13. The CDR3 is 19 residues long. In germline, CDR1 is MGHRA, CDR2 YSYEKL. CDR3 amino acids: CASSRQAGTGGGTNTEAFF. The CDR3 DNA is TGCGCCAGCAGCCGGCAAGCTGGGACAGGGGGCGGCACGAACACTGAAGCTTTCTTT.

The genes are TRBV19 and TRBJ1-5; 9 bases are a match to TRBD1. Losses at the gene ends were 6 bases for V and 0 bases for J; bases not matched to a gene: 18. CDR3 length: 20 residues. CDR1 is LNHDA and CDR2 is SQIVND in the germline V gene (reference sequence). As DNA, the CDR3 is TGTGCCAGTAGCCTCTTCGCGGGACAGGGATGGGGGTATAGCAATCAGCCCCAGCATTTT. It is translated as CASSLFAGQGWGYSNQPQHF.

In this sample, this clonotype turned up a few times. The J gene is TRBJ1-1, the V gene TRBV4-1; no firm D call. The V end lost 1 base, the J end lost 5 bases, and 14 bases lay between the germline ends. This CDR3 is built from 15 residues. In germline, CDR1 is MGHRA, CDR2 YSYEKL. CDR3 coding DNA: TGCGCCAGCAGCCAAGTCGGACTTAGAGGGACTGAAGCTTTCTTT. Amino acid sequence: CASSQVGLRGTEAFF.

V usage is TRBV3-1 and J usage is TRBJ1-2; tentative D call: TRBD1 (6 bases). CDR1 and CDR2 from the germline V gene are LGHDT and YNNKEL (reference sequence). The CDR3 is 12 residues long. Trimming stripped 6 bases from V and 8 bases from J, with 13 bases between. The CDR3, as DNA: TGTGCCAGCAGGCATACAGGGCGAGGCTACACCTTC. This sequence encodes CASRHTGRGYTF.

This clonotype was seen only once. The chain joins TRBV4-1 to TRBJ2-7, with TRBD1 identical over 9 bases. The V segment lost 2 bases and the J segment 5 bases; nucleotides outside the gene matches: 10. This CDR3 spans 16 amino acids. CDR1 MGHRA and CDR2 YSYEKL come from the germline V gene. CDR3 loop: CASSQYSGTGSDEQYF. The CDR3 DNA is TGCGCCAGCAGCCAATACTCCGGGACAGGGTCTGACGAGCAGTACTTC.

The chain links TRBV30 to TRBJ2-3, with no clear D. The length of the CDR3 is 13 residues. Looked up from germline, CDR1 is GTSNPN and CDR2 is SVGIG (reference sequence). The V end lost 2 bases, the J end lost 8 bases, and 14 bases lay between the germline ends. In DNA form, the CDR3 reads TGTGCCTGGAGTCCACCGGCGCAGCCTACGCAGTATTTT. Protein product: CAWSPPAQPTQYF.

The gene calls are TRBV4-2 and TRBJ2-5; 13 nucleotides line up with TRBD2. The CDR3 has 15 amino acids. The ends lost 5 bases at V and 3 bases at J; junction bases unmatched: 3. The germline V gene encodes CDR1 LGHNA and CDR2 YNFKEQ. The CDR3 nucleotides read TGTGCCAGCAGCACTAGCGGGAGGGGGGAAGAGACCCAGTACTTC. Amino acids: CASSTSGRGEETQYF.

This sequence joins TRBV27 and TRBJ2-7; 7 nucleotides align to TRBD2. Trimming took 5 bases from V and 0 from J; bases not matched to a gene: 4. Germline V gene sequence: CDR1 MNHEY, CDR2 SMNVEV (reference sequence). This CDR3 has 14 amino acids. Here the CDR3 DNA reads TGTGCCAGCAGTAAAGCGGGGAGCTCCTACGAGCAGTACTTC. Translated, it gives CASSKAGSSYEQYF.

The chain has TRBV28 and TRBJ1-6, with 10 bases identical to TRBD1. CDR3 size: 15 residues. J lost 7 bases, V lost 5 bases, and 5 bases had no gene match. CDR1 and CDR2 (germline): MDHEN, SYDVKM. The CDR3 bases are TGTGCCAGCAGTGGGACAGGGGTAGGGAATTCACCCCTCCACTTT. It yields the protein CASSGTGVGNSPLHF.

For this clonotype: A much larger clone sits a single nucleotide away, making a read error possible. The chain combines TRBV29-1 with TRBJ1-2; D gene uncertain. Germline CDR1 and CDR2: SQVTM and ANQGSEA. V was trimmed by 5 bases and J by 6 bases, leaving 13 bases between them. This CDR3 comprises 12 residues. CDR3 protein: CSVKTYSNGYTF. The CDR3 DNA follows: TGCAGCGTTAAGACATATTCGAATGGCTACACCTTC.

The chain links TRBV2 to TRBJ2-5; D may be TRBD1 (5 bases). V was clipped by 5 bases and J by 3 bases, with 10 bases between them. The CDR3 runs 13 residues. Germline CDR1 reads SNHLY; CDR2 reads FYNNEI. In DNA form, the CDR3 reads TGTGCCAGCAGTTTTGACAGAGAAGAGACCCAGTACTTC. Its protein product is CASSFDREETQYF.

The chain joins TRBV10-3 to TRBJ1-1; 10 bases match TRBD1. The CDR3 spans 15 residues. Germline CDR1 reads ENHRY; CDR2 reads SYGVKD. Losses at the gene ends were 1 base for V and 11 bases for J; bases not matched to a gene: 10. The CDR3 protein is CAISELPGQGDMAFF. The DNA for the CDR3 is TGTGCCATCAGTGAGTTACCCGGACAGGGGGATATGGCTTTCTTT.

The chain links TRBV9 to TRBJ1-2; 8 bases line up with TRBD1. CDR3 size: 17 residues. Per the germline V gene, CDR1 is SGDLS and CDR2 is YYNGEE. V lost 3 bases, J lost 3 bases, and 13 bases stayed unmatched. CDR3 in amino acids: CASSAGRRRDRHYGYTF. The DNA for the CDR3 is TGTGCCAGCAGCGCGGGACGCAGGAGGGACAGGCACTATGGCTACACCTTC.

The chain has TRBV6-2 or TRBV6-3 and TRBJ1-2; 8 bases fit TRBD1. This CDR3 has 13 residues. Germline-derived CDR1 and CDR2 are MNHEY and SVGEGT. V was pared by 2 bases and J by 12 bases, with 8 bases of the junction left unmatched. For the CDR3, the DNA is TGTGCCAGCAGTTACGGACAGGGTGGAGGCCACACCTTC. Encoded protein: CASSYGQGGGHTF.

This clonotype was observed many times. The chain has TRBV7-2 and TRBJ1-5; D remains unclear. This CDR3 spans 12 amino acids. V shed 3 bases and J shed 2 bases, with 2 bases lying between them. CDR1 SGHTA and CDR2 FQGNSA come from the germline V gene. For the CDR3, the DNA is TGTGCCAGCAGCTTTGGCAATCAGCCCCAGCATTTT. This encodes CASSFGNQPQHF.

This clonotype was counted only a few times. The rearrangement uses TRBV6-1 and TRBJ2-1; TRBD2 matches at 8 bases. Germline CDR1 is MNHNS and CDR2 is SASEGT. The CDR3 runs to 15 residues. V gave up 6 bases and J gave up 4 bases; unmatched junction bases: 8. The CDR3 nucleotides read TGTGCCAGCAGGGGAGCGGGAGCGGGTTACAATGAGCAGTTCTTC. Translated: CASRGAGAGYNEQFF.

Concerning this clonotype: At one end the junction does not follow the germline gene, possibly because of a read error. The chain recombines TRBV20-1 with TRBJ2-2; 11 nucleotides align to TRBD2. Germline-derived CDR1 and CDR2 are DFQATT and SNEGSKA (reference sequence). The CDR3 totals 16 residues. In DNA, the CDR3 is TGCAATGCTAGAGACCAGACTAGCGGGGACACCTGGGAGCTGTTTTTT. Translated, it gives CNARDQTSGDTWELFF.